Sequencing of this TCR beta chain was carried out in a study of cytomegalovirus exposure and HLA in healthy donors. Study results and limitations: CMV antigen specificity of three CMV-associated chains was confirmed in vitro. The authors later found HLA-associated TCR beta chains more clonally expanded than equally common others.

Trimming cost V 1 base and J 6 bases; bases outside gene matches: 9. Germline CDR1 GTSNPN, CDR2 SVGIG (reference sequence). This CDR3 has 15 amino acids. A multiplex PCR was run with 60 Vbeta primers and 13 Jbeta primers. Generated by immunoSEQ multiplex PCR, the TCRdb table keeps only in-frame clones and is missing some. The repertoire has over 150,000 clones, 82% of them found once; the top ten carry roughly 1.6%. As regards this clone: Its antigen is currently unknown.

This clonotype was sampled from a girl aged 10-17 years in good health and CMV-seropositive. Input material: PBMCs. The chain employs TRBV30 and TRBJ2-3; 8 positions agree with TRBD2. CDR3 in DNA: TGTGCCTGGAGTGGTACGGGGGGGCCATGGGATACGCAGTATTTT. It encodes CAWSGTGGPWDTQYF.